The sequence of this TCR beta chain was determined in a study of response to subunit inactivated influenza vaccine. The germline CDR1 and CDR2 sequences are SGHAT and FQNNGV. The junction had 14 bases not matched to a gene; V was cut back by 5 bases and J by 0 bases. The CDR3 loop spans 19 amino acids. Each CDR3 protein gets one entry after TCRdb re-called the RT-PCR reads with MiXCR. The table has roughly 500,000 distinct CDR3 sequences, approximately 24% seen once. The sample was also linked to a second study, of T cells expressing NK-cell markers. From that paper: Synthesis of TCR beta cDNA relied on 5'RACE template switching carrying UMIs. Seven sequenced donors out of eight were HCMV-seropositive, one seronegative. T cells sorted in several experiments were restricted to alpha-beta TCR T cells by an anti-gamma-delta TCR antibody.

This chain joins TRBV11-2 and TRBJ1-5; 9 nucleotides match TRBD1. The sequences come from CD4+ T cells sorted from PBMCs, collected approximately 12 days after vaccination. The clonotype was recovered from a man in his fifties or sixties who received an inactivated influenza vaccine. CDR3: CASSAYWGTGRYSNQPQHF. CDR3 nucleotide sequence: TGTGCCAGCAGCGCCTACTGGGGGACAGGGAGATATAGCAATCAGCCCCAGCATTTT.